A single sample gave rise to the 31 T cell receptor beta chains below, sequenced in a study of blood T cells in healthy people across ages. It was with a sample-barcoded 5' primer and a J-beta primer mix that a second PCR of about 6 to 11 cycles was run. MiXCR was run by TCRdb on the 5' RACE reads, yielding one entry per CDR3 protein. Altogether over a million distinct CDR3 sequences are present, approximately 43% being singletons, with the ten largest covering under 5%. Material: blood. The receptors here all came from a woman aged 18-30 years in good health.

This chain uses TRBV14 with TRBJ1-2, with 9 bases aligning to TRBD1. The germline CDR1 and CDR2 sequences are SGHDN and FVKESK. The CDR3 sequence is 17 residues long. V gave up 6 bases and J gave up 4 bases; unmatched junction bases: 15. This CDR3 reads CASSRVIPGDRAYGYTF. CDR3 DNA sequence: TGTGCCAGCAGTCGAGTCATCCCGGGGGACAGGGCCTATGGCTACACCTTC.

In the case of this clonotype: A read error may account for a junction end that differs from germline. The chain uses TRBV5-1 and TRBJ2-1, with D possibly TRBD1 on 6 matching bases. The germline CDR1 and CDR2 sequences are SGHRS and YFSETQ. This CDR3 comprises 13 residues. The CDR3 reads CASGLNQGNEQFF. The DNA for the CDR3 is TGCGCCAGCGGCTTAAACCAGGGGAATGAGCAGTTCTTC.

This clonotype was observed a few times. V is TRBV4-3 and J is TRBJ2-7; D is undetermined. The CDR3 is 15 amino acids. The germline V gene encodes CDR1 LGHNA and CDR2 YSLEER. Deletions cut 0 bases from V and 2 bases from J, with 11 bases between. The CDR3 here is CASSQEPGPAYEQYF. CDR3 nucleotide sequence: TGCGCCAGCAGCCAAGAACCTGGGCCGGCCTACGAGCAGTACTTC.

The CDR3 spells CASSSPVPLRSSYNEQFF. CDR3 in DNA: TGTGCCAGCAGTTCACCGGTGCCTCTAAGAAGCTCCTACAATGAGCAGTTCTTC. The chain has TRBV6-5 and TRBJ2-1; no reliable D call. CDR3 length: 18 amino acids. Germline V gene lookup returns CDR1 MNHEY and CDR2 SVGAGI. V dropped 4 bases and J dropped 0 bases, with 19 bases sitting between them.

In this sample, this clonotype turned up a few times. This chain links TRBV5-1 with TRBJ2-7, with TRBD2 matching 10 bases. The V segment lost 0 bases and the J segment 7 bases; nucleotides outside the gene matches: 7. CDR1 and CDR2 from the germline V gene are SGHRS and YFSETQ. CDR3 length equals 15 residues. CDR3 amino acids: CASSLVLAGDGEQYF. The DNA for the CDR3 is TGCGCCAGCAGCTTGGTCCTAGCGGGAGATGGGGAGCAGTACTTC.

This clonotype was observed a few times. CDR3 region: CASSHASRPNYGYTF. The CDR3 DNA reads as TGTGCCAGCAGCCACGCGTCCAGGCCTAACTATGGCTACACCTTC. The chain is built from TRBV3-1 and TRBJ1-2, with D unresolved. The CDR3 loop spans 15 amino acids. The V gene's germline CDR1 is LGHDT and CDR2 YNNKEL (reference sequence). With 3 bases removed from V and 0 bases from J, the gap between germline ends came to 11 bases.

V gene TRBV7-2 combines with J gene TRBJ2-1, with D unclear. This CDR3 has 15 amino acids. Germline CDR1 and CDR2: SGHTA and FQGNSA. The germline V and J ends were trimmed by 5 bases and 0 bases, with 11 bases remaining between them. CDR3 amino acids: CASSGDLDSYNEQFF. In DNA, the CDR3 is TGTGCCAGCAGCGGAGACCTGGACTCCTACAATGAGCAGTTCTTC. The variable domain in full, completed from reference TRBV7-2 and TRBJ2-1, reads GAGVSQSPSNKVTEKGKDVELRCDPISGHTALYWYRQSLGQGLEFLIYFQGNSAPDKSGLPSDRFSAERTGGSVSTLTIQRTQQEDSAVYLCASSGDLDSYNEQFFGPGTRLTVL.

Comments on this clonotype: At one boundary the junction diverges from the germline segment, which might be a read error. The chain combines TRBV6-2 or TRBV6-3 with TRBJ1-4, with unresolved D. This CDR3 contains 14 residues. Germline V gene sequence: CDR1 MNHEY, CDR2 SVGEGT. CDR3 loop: CASSKPGSGEKLFF. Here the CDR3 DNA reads TGCGCCAGCAGTAAACCAGGCTCGGGGGAAAAACTGTTTTTT.

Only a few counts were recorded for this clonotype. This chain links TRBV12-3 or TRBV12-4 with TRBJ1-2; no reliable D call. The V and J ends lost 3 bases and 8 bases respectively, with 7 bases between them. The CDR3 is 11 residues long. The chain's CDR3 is CASSFSIGYTF. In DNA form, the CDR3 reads TGTGCCAGCAGTTTCTCGATCGGCTACACCTTC.

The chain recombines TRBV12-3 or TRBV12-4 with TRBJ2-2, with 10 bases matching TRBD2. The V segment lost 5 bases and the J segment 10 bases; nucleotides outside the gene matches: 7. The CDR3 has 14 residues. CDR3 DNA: TGTGCCAGCAGTAACGGACTAGCGGAGGTGGAGCTGTTTTTT. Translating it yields CASSNGLAEVELFF.

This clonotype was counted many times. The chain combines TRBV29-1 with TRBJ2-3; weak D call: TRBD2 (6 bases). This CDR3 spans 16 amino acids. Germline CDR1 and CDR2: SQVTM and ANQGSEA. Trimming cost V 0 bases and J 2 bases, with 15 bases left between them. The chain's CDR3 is CSVEEGGLGITDTQYF. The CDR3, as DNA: TGCAGCGTTGAAGAGGGGGGACTGGGGATCACAGATACGCAGTATTTT.

CDR3 loop: CASSFRPSTRTGAYEQYF. The DNA for the CDR3 is TGTGCCAGCAGCTTTCGCCCCTCTACCCGAACCGGCGCCTACGAGCAGTACTTC. The gene calls are TRBV7-8 and TRBJ2-7; D is unclear. Per the germline V gene, CDR1 is SGHVS and CDR2 is FQNEAQ. This CDR3 spans 18 amino acids. V gave up 3 bases and J gave up 2 bases, with 23 bases separating them.

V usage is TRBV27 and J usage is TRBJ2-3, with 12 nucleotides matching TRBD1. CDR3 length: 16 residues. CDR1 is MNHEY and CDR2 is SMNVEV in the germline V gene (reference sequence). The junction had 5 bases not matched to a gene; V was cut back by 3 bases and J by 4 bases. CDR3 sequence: CASSFPGTGGADTQYF. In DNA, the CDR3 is TGTGCCAGCAGTTTCCCCGGGACAGGGGGCGCAGATACGCAGTATTTT.

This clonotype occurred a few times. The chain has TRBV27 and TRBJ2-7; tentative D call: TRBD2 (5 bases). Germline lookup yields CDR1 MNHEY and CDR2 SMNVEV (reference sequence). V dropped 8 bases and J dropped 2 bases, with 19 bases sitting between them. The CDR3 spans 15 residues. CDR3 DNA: TGTGCCAGCCCTAAGGTAGGACTCCTACCCTACGAGCAGTACTTC. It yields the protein CASPKVGLLPYEQYF.

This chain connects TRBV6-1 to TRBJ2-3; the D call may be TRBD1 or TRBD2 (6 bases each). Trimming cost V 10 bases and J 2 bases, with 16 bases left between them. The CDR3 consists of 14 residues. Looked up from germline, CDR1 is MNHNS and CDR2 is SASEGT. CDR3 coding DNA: TGTGCCACCAGGAGGGGGATAATCACAGATACGCAGTATTTT. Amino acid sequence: CATRRGIITDTQYF.

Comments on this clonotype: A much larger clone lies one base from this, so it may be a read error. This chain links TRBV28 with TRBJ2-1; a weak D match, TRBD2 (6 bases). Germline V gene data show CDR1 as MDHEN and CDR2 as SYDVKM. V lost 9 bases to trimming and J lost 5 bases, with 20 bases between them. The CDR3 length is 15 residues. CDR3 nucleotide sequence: TGTGCCAGTCTCCCCCTGGCGGGAAGGCACAATGAGCAGTTCTTC. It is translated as CASLPLAGRHNEQFF.

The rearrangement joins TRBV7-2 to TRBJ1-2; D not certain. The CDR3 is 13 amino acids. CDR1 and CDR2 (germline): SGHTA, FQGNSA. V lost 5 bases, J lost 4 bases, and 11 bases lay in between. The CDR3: CASSQQVSYGYTF. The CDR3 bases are TGTGCCAGCAGCCAACAAGTTTCCTATGGCTACACCTTC. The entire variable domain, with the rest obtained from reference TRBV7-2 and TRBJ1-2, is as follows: GAGVSQSPSNKVTEKGKDVELRCDPISGHTALYWYRQSLGQGLEFLIYFQGNSAPDKSGLPSDRFSAERTGGSVSTLTIQRTQQEDSAVYLCASSQQVSYGYTFGSGTRLTVV.

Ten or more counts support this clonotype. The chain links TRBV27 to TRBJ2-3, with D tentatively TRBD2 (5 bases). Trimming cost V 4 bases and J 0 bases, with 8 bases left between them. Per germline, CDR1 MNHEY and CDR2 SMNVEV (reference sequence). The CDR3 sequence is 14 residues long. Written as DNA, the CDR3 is TGTGCCAGCAGTTCCTTAGCGAGCACAGATACGCAGTATTTT. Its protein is CASSSLASTDTQYF.

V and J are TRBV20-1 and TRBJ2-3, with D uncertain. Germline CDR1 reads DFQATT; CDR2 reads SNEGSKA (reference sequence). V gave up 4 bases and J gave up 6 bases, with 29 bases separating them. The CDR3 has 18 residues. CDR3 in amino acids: CSANSSPVTSASVDTQYF. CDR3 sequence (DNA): TGCAGTGCTAACTCTTCTCCGGTCACTTCGGCGTCGGTGGATACGCAGTATTTT.

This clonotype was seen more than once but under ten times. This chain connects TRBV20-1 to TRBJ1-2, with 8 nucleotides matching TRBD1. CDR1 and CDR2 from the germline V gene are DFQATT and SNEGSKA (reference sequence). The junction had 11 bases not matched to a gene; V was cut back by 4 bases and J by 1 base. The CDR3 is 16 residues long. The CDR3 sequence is CSAIGGTGRDNYGYTF. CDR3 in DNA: TGCAGTGCTATAGGCGGGACAGGAAGGGATAACTATGGCTACACCTTC.

CDR3 in DNA: TGTGCCAGTAAGGAGGGCCCAAACTCCTACAATGAGCAGTTCTTC. It translates to CASKEGPNSYNEQFF. This rearrangement joins TRBV19 to TRBJ2-1; D perhaps matches TRBD2 (6 bases). This CDR3 has 15 amino acids. In germline, CDR1 is LNHDA, CDR2 SQIVND (reference sequence). Trimming took off 7 bases at V and 0 bases at J, with 13 bases between the two ends.

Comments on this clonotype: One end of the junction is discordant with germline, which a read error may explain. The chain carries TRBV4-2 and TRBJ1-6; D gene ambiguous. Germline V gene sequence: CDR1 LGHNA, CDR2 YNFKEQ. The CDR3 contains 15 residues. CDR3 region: CASSQDGRTNSPPHF. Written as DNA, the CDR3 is TGTGCCAGCAGCCAAGATGGCCGGACTAATTCACCCCCCCACTTT.

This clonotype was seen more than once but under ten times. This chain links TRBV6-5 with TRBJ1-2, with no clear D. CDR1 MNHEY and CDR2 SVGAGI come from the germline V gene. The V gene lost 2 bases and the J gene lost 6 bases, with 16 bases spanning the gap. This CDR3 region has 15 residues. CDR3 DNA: TGTGCCAGCAGTTACGTGGTGGACCAGGTGGATGGCTACACCTTC. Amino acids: CASSYVVDQVDGYTF.

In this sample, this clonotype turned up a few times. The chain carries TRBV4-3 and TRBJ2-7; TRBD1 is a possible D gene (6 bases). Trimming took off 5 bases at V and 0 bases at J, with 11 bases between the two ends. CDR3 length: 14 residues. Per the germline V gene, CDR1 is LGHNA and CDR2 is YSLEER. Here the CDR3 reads CASSNNRDSYEQYF. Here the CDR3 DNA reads TGCGCCAGCAGCAACAACAGGGACTCCTACGAGCAGTACTTC.

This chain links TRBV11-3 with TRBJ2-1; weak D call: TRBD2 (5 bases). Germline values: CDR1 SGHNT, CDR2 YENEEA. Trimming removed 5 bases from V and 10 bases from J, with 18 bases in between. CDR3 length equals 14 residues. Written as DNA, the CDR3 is TGTGCCAGCAGCAAAGCGACTACCGCCGGGGAGCAGTTCTTC. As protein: CASSKATTAGEQFF.

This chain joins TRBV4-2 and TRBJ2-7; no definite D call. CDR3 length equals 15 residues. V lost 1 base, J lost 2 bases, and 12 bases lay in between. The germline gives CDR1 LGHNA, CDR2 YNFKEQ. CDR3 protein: CASSQVPDGTYEQYF. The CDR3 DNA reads TGTGCCAGCAGCCAAGTTCCGGACGGTACCTACGAGCAGTACTTC.

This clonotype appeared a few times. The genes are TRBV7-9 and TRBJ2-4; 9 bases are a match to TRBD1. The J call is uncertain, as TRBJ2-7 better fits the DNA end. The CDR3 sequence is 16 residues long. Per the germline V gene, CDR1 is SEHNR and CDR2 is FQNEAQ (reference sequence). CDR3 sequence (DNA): TGTGCCAGCACCGGGACAGGGACCCAACCCTCCTACGAGCAGTACTTC. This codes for CASTGTGTQPSYEQYF.

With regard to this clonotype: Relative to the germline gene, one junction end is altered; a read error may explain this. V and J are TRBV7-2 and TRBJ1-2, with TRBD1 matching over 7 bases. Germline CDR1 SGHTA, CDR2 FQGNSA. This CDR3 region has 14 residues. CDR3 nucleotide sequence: TGTGCCAGCAGCTCTGACAGGGCCTCCTATGGCTACACTTTC. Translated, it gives CASSSDRASYGYTF. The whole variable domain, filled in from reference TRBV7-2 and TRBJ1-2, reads GAGVSQSPSNKVTEKGKDVELRCDPISGHTALYWYRQSLGQGLEFLIYFQGNSAPDKSGLPSDRFSAERTGGSVSTLTIQRTQQEDSAVYLCASSSDRASYGYTFGSGTRLTVV.

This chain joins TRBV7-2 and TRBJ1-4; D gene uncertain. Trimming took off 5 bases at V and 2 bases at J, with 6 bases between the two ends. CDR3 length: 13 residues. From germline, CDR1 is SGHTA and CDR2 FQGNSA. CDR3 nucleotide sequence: TGTGCCAGCAGCGTGTACACTAATGAAAAACTGTTTTTT. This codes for CASSVYTNEKLFF.

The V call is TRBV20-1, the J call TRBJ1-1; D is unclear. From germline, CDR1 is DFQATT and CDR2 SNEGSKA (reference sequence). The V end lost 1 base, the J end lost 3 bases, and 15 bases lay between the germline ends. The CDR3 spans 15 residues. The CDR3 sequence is CSARARKGWDTEAFF. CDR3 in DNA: TGCAGTGCTAGAGCCCGGAAGGGCTGGGACACTGAAGCTTTCTTT.

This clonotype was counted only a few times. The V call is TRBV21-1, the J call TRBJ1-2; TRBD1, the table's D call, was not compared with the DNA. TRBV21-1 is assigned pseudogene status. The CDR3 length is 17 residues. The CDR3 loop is CASSLPGQPQVNYGYTF. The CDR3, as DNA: TGTGCCAGCAGCTTGCCCGGACAGCCCCAAGTTAACTATGGCTACACCTTC.